These 8 T cell receptor beta chains share one sample of origin, sequenced in a study of blood T cells in healthy people across ages. The second PCR ran roughly 7 to 12 cycles with a sample-barcoded 5' primer and J-beta primers. TCRdb reprocessed the 5' RACE reads via MiXCR and lists one record per CDR3 protein. The sample records roughly 930,000 distinct CDR3 sequences, around 48% being singletons. Sample: blood. These receptor sequences come from a man aged 25-45 years in good health.

The chain uses TRBV29-1 and TRBJ2-1; maybe TRBD2 (7 bases). V was trimmed by 2 bases and J by 8 bases, leaving 13 bases between them. Germline lookup yields CDR1 SQVTM and CDR2 ANQGSEA. The CDR3 runs to 13 residues. The CDR3 bases are TGCAGCGTTGAAAACGGGGGGCCGGATGAGCAGTTCTTC. Translated, it gives CSVENGGPDEQFF.

The chain couples TRBV28 to TRBJ2-7; the match to TRBD2 covers 13 bases. The J call could be wrong; TRBJ2-5 is a better fit for the DNA end. CDR1 MDHEN and CDR2 SYDVKM come from the germline V gene. This CDR3 is 20 amino acids long. CDR3 nucleotide sequence: TGTGCCAGCAGCTTAGAAACGACTAGCGGGGGGTGCCCCCAACAAGAGACCCAGTACTTC. Protein: CASSLETTSGGCPQQETQYF.

This clonotype appeared once. The gene calls are TRBV5-1 and TRBJ2-3; D call uncertain. With 3 bases removed from V and 2 bases from J, the gap between germline ends came to 13 bases. This CDR3 is built from 15 residues. The germline V gene encodes CDR1 SGHRS and CDR2 YFSETQ. CDR3 bases: TGCGCCAGCAGCTCCCAACTAACAGACACAGATACGCAGTATTTT. Residues: CASSSQLTDTDTQYF. Filled out from reference TRBV5-1 and TRBJ2-3, the complete variable domain reads KAGVTQTPRYLIKTRGQQVTLSCSPISGHRSVSWYQQTPGQGLQFLFEYFSETQRNKGNFPGRFSGRQFSNSRSEMNVSTLELGDSALYLCASSSQLTDTDTQYFGPGTRLTVL.

This sequence joins TRBV6-5 and TRBJ2-5; weak D call: TRBD1 (7 bases). The CDR3 length is 13 residues. From germline, CDR1 is MNHEY and CDR2 SVGAGI. Trimming shortened V by 8 bases and J by 7 bases, and 17 bases separated the two germline ends. CDR3 sequence reads: CASSEGAKGTQYF. In DNA, the CDR3 is TGTGCCAGCTCGGAGGGGGCTAAAGGGACCCAGTACTTC.

The chain carries TRBV12-3 or TRBV12-4 and TRBJ2-4; D may be TRBD1 (5 bases). The J call may be faulty, since TRBJ2-7 better matches the DNA end. The CDR3 spans 15 residues. This CDR3 is CASSFSVVAGYEQYF. Written as DNA, the CDR3 is TGTGCCAGCAGTTTTAGTGTAGTTGCAGGGTACGAGCAGTACTTC.

This clonotype has only one observation. The DNA of the CDR3 is TGTGCCAGCAGCCCACCTGGGACTTTCACTGAAGCTTTCTTT. Its protein is CASSPPGTFTEAFF. The chain links TRBV14 to TRBJ1-1; tentatively, D is TRBD1 (5 bases). Per the germline V gene, CDR1 is SGHDN and CDR2 is FVKESK. V was cut by 4 bases and J by 4 bases, with 13 bases left in between. The CDR3 has 14 residues.

The J gene is TRBJ2-1, the V gene TRBV30, with D unresolved. CDR3 length: 14 amino acids. The ends were cut back, 2 bases at V and 14 bases at J, with 22 bases in the middle. Germline V gene lookup returns CDR1 GTSNPN and CDR2 SVGIG (reference sequence). CDR3 loop: CAWSPDDFGPIKFF. Here the CDR3 DNA reads TGTGCCTGGAGTCCCGACGACTTTGGCCCTATTAAGTTCTTC.

This sequence joins TRBV6-1 and TRBJ1-5; maybe TRBD1 (6 bases). Per germline, CDR1 MNHNS and CDR2 SASEGT. The CDR3 totals 14 residues. The V end was cut by 4 bases, the J end by 5 bases, with 12 bases between. CDR3 protein: CASSGGAGDQPQHF. CDR3 DNA sequence: TGTGCCAGCAGTGGGGGGGCAGGGGATCAGCCCCAGCATTTT.